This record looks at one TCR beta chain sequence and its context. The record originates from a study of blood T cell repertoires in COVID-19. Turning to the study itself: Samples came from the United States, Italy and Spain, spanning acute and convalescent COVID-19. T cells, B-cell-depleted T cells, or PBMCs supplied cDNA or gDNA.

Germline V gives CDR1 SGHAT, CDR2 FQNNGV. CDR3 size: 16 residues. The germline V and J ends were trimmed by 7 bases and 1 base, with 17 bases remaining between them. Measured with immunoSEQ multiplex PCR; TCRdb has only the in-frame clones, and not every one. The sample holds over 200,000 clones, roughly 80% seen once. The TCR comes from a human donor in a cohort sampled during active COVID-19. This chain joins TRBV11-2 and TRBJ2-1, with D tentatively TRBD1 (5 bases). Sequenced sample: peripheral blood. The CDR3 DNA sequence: TGTGCCAGCACCTCCAGGGTTGCTGGGTCCTACAATGAGCAGTTCTTC. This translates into CASTSRVAGSYNEQFF.